The 28 T cell receptor beta chains reported below all come from one sample, sequenced in a study of CD8 T cells in Susac syndrome. RNA, at about 0.5 to 1 ug, was reverse transcribed with random hexamers. One entry per CDR3 protein results from TCRdb running MiXCR on the immunoSEQ multiplex PCR reads. The data show about 130,000 distinct CDR3 sequences, with about 95% seen just once and around 0.12% held by the top ten. Sequenced: CD4+ T cells from PBMCs. Source of these receptors: a human donor in good health.

The chain carries TRBV5-4 and TRBJ1-2, with D unresolved. With 0 bases removed from V and 8 bases from J, the gap between germline ends came to 11 bases. The CDR3 runs 13 residues. Germline V gives CDR1 SGHNT, CDR2 YYREEE (reference sequence). The CDR3 protein is CASSLGGLVGYTF. In DNA, the CDR3 is TGTGCCAGCAGCTTGGGAGGGCTGGTCGGCTACACCTTC. The entire variable domain, with the rest obtained from reference TRBV5-4 and TRBJ1-2, is as follows: ETGVTQSPTHLIKTRGQQVTLRCSSQSGHNTVSWYQQALGQGPQFIFQYYREEENGRGNFPPRFSGLQFPNYSSELNVNALELDDSALYLCASSLGGLVGYTFGSGTRLTVV.

The chain is built from TRBV29-1 and TRBJ2-5; no definite D call. V was cut by 1 base and J by 4 bases, with 10 bases left in between. Germline-derived CDR1 and CDR2 are SQVTM and ANQGSEA. The CDR3 covers 13 residues. The CDR3 DNA follows: TGCAGCGTTGAAGGGGCGCGCGGAGAGACCCAGTACTTC. It yields the protein CSVEGARGETQYF.

This chain joins TRBV3-1 and TRBJ2-2; 13 bases are a match to TRBD2. V dropped 2 bases and J dropped 6; count of bases not matched to a gene: 6. The CDR3 is 17 amino acids. CDR1 is LGHDT and CDR2 is YNNKEL in the germline V gene (reference sequence). In DNA form, the CDR3 reads TGTGCCAGCAGCCAATCGGGACTAGCGGGGTCCCCCGGGGAGCTGTTTTTT. It specifies CASSQSGLAGSPGELFF. Full variable domain (outside the CDR3, taken from reference TRBV3-1 and TRBJ2-2): DTAVSQTPKYLVTQMGNDKSIKCEQNLGHDTMYWYKQDSKKFLKIMFSYNNKELIINETVPNRFSPKSPDKAHLNLHINSLELGDSAVYFCASSQSGLAGSPGELFFGEGSRLTVL.

The chain combines TRBV28 with TRBJ1-1; D not certain. V gave up 7 bases and J gave up 2 bases, with 11 bases separating them. Germline-derived CDR1 and CDR2 are MDHEN and SYDVKM. This CDR3 region has 13 residues. CDR3 sequence (DNA): TGTGCCAGCATAATAGAATTTAACACTGAAGCTTTCTTT. It specifies CASIIEFNTEAFF.

The V gene is TRBV7-9, the J gene TRBJ2-3; D ambiguous. Germline-derived CDR1 and CDR2 are SEHNR and FQNEAQ (reference sequence). Trimming left V 5 bases short and J 5 bases short, with 11 bases between. The CDR3 spans 13 residues. The CDR3 nucleotides are TGTGCCAGCAGCCCGAGAGGAATAGATACGCAGTATTTT. It yields the protein CASSPRGIDTQYF.

The rearrangement links TRBV12-3 or TRBV12-4 to TRBJ1-2; 7 nucleotides match TRBD1. V dropped 4 bases and J dropped 4; count of bases not matched to a gene: 9. The CDR3 is 15 residues long. The CDR3 DNA reads as TGTGCCAGCAGTTCCCAGACGCGACAGGGCTATGGCTACACCTTC. Its translation is CASSSQTRQGYGYTF.

The rearrangement links TRBV3-1 to TRBJ1-1; a weak D match, TRBD1 (5 bases). CDR1 and CDR2 from the germline V gene are LGHDT and YNNKEL (reference sequence). Trimming pared 4 bases from V and 8 bases from J, leaving 8 bases between. CDR3 length: 11 residues. The CDR3 DNA reads as TGTGCCAGCAGCCGGGGCCCCGAAGCTTTCTTT. This sequence encodes CASSRGPEAFF.

CDR3 amino acids: CASSLGHRYEQFF. CDR3 in DNA: TGCGCCAGCAGCTTGGGGCATCGCTATGAGCAGTTCTTC. The chain has TRBV5-1 and TRBJ2-1, with D unclear. The V end lost 0 bases, the J end lost 8 bases, and 9 bases lay between the germline ends. This CDR3 spans 13 amino acids. Germline CDR1 and CDR2: SGHRS and YFSETQ.

This chain joins TRBV19 and TRBJ1-5; D is ambiguous. This CDR3 has 14 amino acids. Germline V gene lookup returns CDR1 LNHDA and CDR2 SQIVND (reference sequence). Trimming shortened V by 3 bases and J by 3 bases, and 9 bases separated the two germline ends. The CDR3 nucleotides are TGTGCCAGTAGTATGGGAACCCTCAATCAGCCCCAGCATTTT. Its protein product is CASSMGTLNQPQHF.

The chain has TRBV27 and TRBJ1-2, with 8 bases fitting TRBD1. V gave up 6 bases and J gave up 8 bases; unmatched junction bases: 5. CDR1 MNHEY and CDR2 SMNVEV come from the germline V gene (reference sequence). CDR3 length: 12 residues. The CDR3 is CASSRTGQGYTF. CDR3 in DNA: TGTGCCAGCAGCCGGACAGGGCAGGGCTACACCTTC.

V gene TRBV3-1 combines with J gene TRBJ2-3, with a possible D match to TRBD2 (5 bases). Germline CDR1 and CDR2: LGHDT and YNNKEL (reference sequence). The CDR3 consists of 13 residues. V dropped 3 bases and J dropped 5 bases, with 9 bases sitting between them. The CDR3 DNA reads as TGTGCCAGCAGCCAGGTTGGAGGAGATACGCAGTATTTT. Its protein is CASSQVGGDTQYF.

This clonotype was observed a single time. The chain uses TRBV3-1 and TRBJ2-7; TRBD2 agrees at 7 bases. Trimming removed 3 bases from V and 5 bases from J; junction bases left unmatched: 10. CDR3 length: 15 residues. Germline V CDR1 and CDR2: LGHDT, YNNKEL (reference sequence). The CDR3 sequence: CASSQSPAGFNEQYF. Written as DNA, the CDR3 is TGTGCCAGCAGCCAGTCGCCAGCGGGGTTCAACGAGCAGTACTTC.

The chain combines TRBV27 with TRBJ1-3; D gene ambiguous. V lost 6 bases and J 3 bases, leaving 6 bases between the germline ends. Per germline, CDR1 MNHEY and CDR2 SMNVEV (reference sequence). This CDR3 contains 12 residues. CDR3 DNA: TGTGCCAGCAGCGACCATGGAAACACCATATATTTT. This gives the protein CASSDHGNTIYF.

V is TRBV30 and J is TRBJ2-4, with 8 positions matching TRBD2. The ends lost 8 bases at V and 6 bases at J; junction bases unmatched: 9. Germline V lookup: CDR1 GTSNPN, CDR2 SVGIG (reference sequence). The CDR3 consists of 13 residues. The CDR3 bases are TGTGCCCGGGCGGGGGGCATGTCAAACATTCAGTACTTC. It specifies CARAGGMSNIQYF.

This chain joins TRBV7-9 and TRBJ2-2; 7 positions agree with TRBD1. V shed 5 bases and J 7 bases; nucleotides not matched to a gene: 10. CDR1 SEHNR and CDR2 FQNEAQ come from the germline V gene (reference sequence). CDR3 size: 15 residues. Here the CDR3 reads CASSADRAVGGELFF. The CDR3 coding sequence is TGTGCCAGCAGCGCCGACAGGGCCGTTGGCGGGGAGCTGTTTTTT.

The rearrangement links TRBV6-6 to TRBJ2-2, with D tentatively TRBD1 (6 bases). Deletions cut 4 bases from V and 1 base from J, with 10 bases between. CDR1 and CDR2 from the germline V gene are MNHNY and SVGAGI (reference sequence). The CDR3 spans 15 residues. The CDR3 protein is CASSLDRLNTGELFF. In DNA, the CDR3 is TGTGCCAGCAGTTTGGACAGACTGAACACCGGGGAGCTGTTTTTT.

The rearrangement joins TRBV6-6 to TRBJ1-5, with 8 bases aligning to TRBD1. CDR3 length: 12 amino acids. Germline CDR1 is MNHNY and CDR2 is SVGAGI (reference sequence). Trimming cost V 11 bases and J 6 bases; bases outside gene matches: 6. The DNA of the CDR3 is TGTGCCTATGGACAGGGAACTCAGCCCCAGCATTTT. This sequence encodes CAYGQGTQPQHF.

The chain carries TRBV11-2 and TRBJ2-1; 7 bases map to TRBD1. The V gene end was trimmed by 5 bases and the J gene end by 5 bases; junction bases not matched to a gene: 9. The CDR3 consists of 15 residues. Looked up from germline, CDR1 is SGHAT and CDR2 is FQNNGV. For the CDR3, the DNA is TGTGCCAGCAGCGCATCCGGGACAGAAAACAATGAGCAGTTCTTC. Its protein is CASSASGTENNEQFF.

The chain is built from TRBV12-3 or TRBV12-4 and TRBJ2-5; 9 nucleotides agree with TRBD1. The junction had 14 bases not matched to a gene; V was cut back by 1 base and J by 2 bases. The CDR3 is 19 amino acids. The CDR3 sequence: CASSLDVAPGQGRQETQYF. The CDR3 region has the DNA TGTGCCAGCAGTTTAGATGTCGCGCCGGGACAGGGACGTCAAGAGACCCAGTACTTC.

The chain has TRBV3-1 and TRBJ2-2; D remains ambiguous. Germline-derived CDR1 and CDR2 are LGHDT and YNNKEL (reference sequence). The V end was cut by 1 base, the J end by 4 bases, with 4 bases between. The CDR3 sequence is 13 residues long. CDR3 sequence (DNA): TGTGCCAGCAGCCAAGCGCGCACCGGGGAGCTGTTTTTT. Amino acid sequence: CASSQARTGELFF.

The chain has TRBV2 and TRBJ2-1; D is uncertain. V shed 0 bases and J shed 9 bases, with 12 bases lying between them. Germline assignment: CDR1 SNHLY and CDR2 FYNNEI. There are 14 residues in the CDR3. CDR3 bases: TGTGCCAGCAGTGAAGCTTCTCTTAGTACTGAGCAGTTCTTC. Protein sequence: CASSEASLSTEQFF.

V usage is TRBV19 and J usage is TRBJ2-1; perhaps TRBD2 as D (6 bases). CDR3 length: 15 residues. Trimming took 5 bases from V and 0 from J, leaving 11 bases between them. The germline gives CDR1 LNHDA, CDR2 SQIVND (reference sequence). The CDR3 sequence is CASSLSGLSYNEQFF. The DNA of the CDR3 is TGTGCCAGTAGTCTTAGCGGACTCTCCTACAATGAGCAGTTCTTC.

This chain uses TRBV5-1 with TRBJ2-7; the D is unclear. The CDR3 loop spans 11 amino acids. The V gene's germline CDR1 is SGHRS and CDR2 YFSETQ. Trimming took 3 bases from V and 9 from J, leaving 10 bases between them. In DNA, the CDR3 is TGCGCCAGCAGCTCACAGTCGGGGCAGTACTTC. Encoded protein: CASSSQSGQYF.

This chain joins TRBV7-9 and TRBJ2-1, with 8 nucleotides matching TRBD1. Per germline, CDR1 SEHNR and CDR2 FQNEAQ (reference sequence). The CDR3 runs 16 residues. V dropped 4 bases and J dropped 7; count of bases not matched to a gene: 12. CDR3 nucleotides: TGTGCCAGCAGCTCGACAGGGGCTCCGGGGCTTAATGAGCAGTTCTTC. As protein: CASSSTGAPGLNEQFF.

The chain joins TRBV29-1 to TRBJ1-2, with TRBD1 as a possible D gene (5 bases). CDR3 size: 12 residues. Trimming shortened V by 5 bases and J by 3 bases, and 10 bases separated the two germline ends. CDR1 and CDR2 from the germline V gene are SQVTM and ANQGSEA. The CDR3 reads CSVLDSHYGYTF. The CDR3 region has the DNA TGCAGCGTTCTAGACAGCCACTATGGCTACACCTTC.

The chain is built from TRBV10-3 and TRBJ2-7; 9 nucleotides line up with TRBD1. The CDR3 contains 13 residues. Germline loops: CDR1 ENHRY, CDR2 SYGVKD. The ends lost 10 bases at V and 4 bases at J; junction bases unmatched: 8. CDR3 in DNA: TGTGCCACCGCAGGGACAGGGAGTTACGAGCAGTACTTC. Translated: CATAGTGSYEQYF.

V gene TRBV29-1 combines with J gene TRBJ1-5; 9 nucleotides line up with TRBD1. CDR1 and CDR2 from the germline V gene are SQVTM and ANQGSEA. The CDR3 spans 13 residues. V lost 7 bases to trimming and J lost 4 bases; unmatched junction nucleotides: 5. The chain's CDR3 is CSAGQGLNQPQHF. CDR3 bases: TGCAGCGCGGGACAGGGCTTGAATCAGCCCCAGCATTTT.

The gene calls are TRBV28 and TRBJ1-2; the D is unclear. Germline assignment: CDR1 MDHEN and CDR2 SYDVKM. V lost 5 bases and J 4 bases, leaving 8 bases between the germline ends. The CDR3 totals 12 residues. CDR3 in DNA: TGTGCCAGCAGTAGGCCAGGCTATGGCTACACCTTC. It specifies CASSRPGYGYTF.